The 29 T cell receptor beta chains below come from one sample, sequenced in a study of long-term antiretroviral therapy in people with HIV. Survey-level immunoSEQ v3.0 assays were run. Assay: immunoSEQ multiplex PCR; the TCRdb copy retains only in-frame clones and omits some. The table includes approximately 41,000 clones, 65% to 90% detected once. Sequenced material: unsorted PBMCs, taken 1.5 years after starting antiretroviral therapy. These receptors came from a man younger than 35 with HIV.

A single count supports this clone. The V call is TRBV5-8, the J call TRBJ2-5; 12 bases agree with TRBD2. The CDR3 sequence is 18 residues long. With 2 bases clipped from V and 1 base from J, the junction kept 9 bases outside the gene matches. Germline lookup yields CDR1 SGHTS and CDR2 YDEGEE. CDR3 sequence reads: CASSFPPRTSGIQETQYF. The CDR3 DNA follows: TGTGCCAGCAGCTTTCCCCCCAGGACTAGCGGGATCCAAGAGACCCAGTACTTC.

There are a few counts of this clone. The chain links TRBV25-1 to TRBJ1-1; D gene ambiguous. This CDR3 has 13 residues. V was trimmed by 4 bases and J by 4 bases, leaving 10 bases between them. Looked up from germline, CDR1 is MGHDK and CDR2 is SYGVNS. CDR3: CASSGGWSTEAFF. For the CDR3, the DNA is TGTGCCAGCAGTGGAGGCTGGAGCACTGAAGCTTTCTTT.

V and J are TRBV25-1 and TRBJ2-2; D may be TRBD2 (6 bases). The V gene's germline CDR1 is MGHDK and CDR2 SYGVNS. This CDR3 is 17 amino acids long. V lost 2 bases to trimming and J lost 4 bases, with 17 bases between them. CDR3 sequence reads: CASSEQGTGESTGELFF. CDR3 sequence (DNA): TGTGCCAGCAGTGAACAGGGCACGGGAGAGAGCACCGGGGAGCTGTTTTTT.

This clone is medium-sized in the sample. This chain links TRBV19 with TRBJ2-1; TRBD2 matches 7 bases. The germline V gene encodes CDR1 LNHDA and CDR2 SQIVND (reference sequence). Trimming at V came to 1 base and at J to 2 bases, leaving 2 bases not matched to a gene. The CDR3 runs 15 residues. This chain's CDR3 is CASSIVSGPYNEQFF. The CDR3 DNA sequence: TGTGCCAGTAGTATAGTTAGCGGGCCCTACAATGAGCAGTTCTTC.

The chain employs TRBV7-2 and TRBJ2-3; D call uncertain. V lost 1 base and J 0 bases, leaving 8 bases between the germline ends. The CDR3 has 15 residues. Germline CDR1 is SGHTA and CDR2 is FQGNSA. CDR3 loop: CASSLDAASTDTQYF. The DNA for the CDR3 is TGTGCCAGCAGCTTAGATGCGGCTAGCACAGATACGCAGTATTTT.

In its sample, this clone is medium-sized. V gene TRBV9 combines with J gene TRBJ2-3, with D possibly being TRBD2 (6 bases). The CDR3 extends over 15 amino acids. Germline V gene data show CDR1 as SGDLS and CDR2 as YYNGEE. Trimming stripped 3 bases from V and 0 bases from J, with 11 bases between. Here the CDR3 reads CASSDEGLSTDTQYF. Here the CDR3 DNA reads TGTGCCAGCAGCGATGAGGGACTGAGCACAGATACGCAGTATTTT.

This clone was picked up a small number of times. The chain has TRBV6-1 and TRBJ1-5, with 8 nucleotides matching TRBD1. This CDR3 is 15 amino acids long. V was pared by 4 bases and J by 9 bases, with 11 bases of the junction left unmatched. The germline CDR1 and CDR2 sequences are MNHNS and SASEGT. CDR3 DNA: TGTGCCAGCAGTGCTACGGGACAGGCAGTGATGCCCCAGCATTTT. This sequence encodes CASSATGQAVMPQHF.

The chain employs TRBV7-2 and TRBJ2-7, with D possibly called TRBD1 or TRBD2 (7 bases each). This CDR3 region has 15 residues. V dropped 5 bases and J dropped 4 bases, with 18 bases sitting between them. The germline CDR1 and CDR2 sequences are SGHTA and FQGNSA. The chain's CDR3 is CASSKGAGVWYEQYF. For the CDR3, the DNA is TGTGCCAGCAGCAAGGGGGCGGGAGTGTGGTACGAGCAGTACTTC. The whole variable domain, remainder taken from reference TRBV7-2 and TRBJ2-7, is GAGVSQSPSNKVTEKGKDVELRCDPISGHTALYWYRQSLGQGLEFLIYFQGNSAPDKSGLPSDRFSAERTGGSVSTLTIQRTQQEDSAVYLCASSKGAGVWYEQYFGPGTRLTVT.

The chain uses TRBV30 and TRBJ1-5; TRBD1 matches at 10 bases. The CDR3 consists of 12 residues. Unmatched junction bases numbered 1, after V lost 3 bases and J lost 8 bases. Germline V gene data show CDR1 as GTSNPN and CDR2 as SVGIG (reference sequence). CDR3 bases: TGTGCCTGGAGAGGACAGGGGGAGCCCCAGCATTTT. Its translation is CAWRGQGEPQHF.

The chain employs TRBV5-1 and TRBJ2-5; 11 positions agree with TRBD2. In germline, CDR1 is SGHRS, CDR2 YFSETQ. CDR3 length: 15 amino acids. V was pared by 5 bases and J by 5 bases, with 8 bases of the junction left unmatched. CDR3 in DNA: TGCGCCAGCAGATTAGCGGGAGGGCCGGAGGAGACCCAGTACTTC. It is translated as CASRLAGGPEETQYF.

The gene calls are TRBV6-5 and TRBJ2-3; no reliable D call. V lost 6 bases to trimming and J lost 2 bases, with 15 bases between them. CDR1 and CDR2 from the germline V gene are MNHEY and SVGAGI. The CDR3 loop spans 15 amino acids. As DNA, the CDR3 is TGTGCCAGCAGACCCGGACCGATACACACAGATACGCAGTATTTT. Amino acids: CASRPGPIHTDTQYF.

The V and J genes are TRBV6-6 and TRBJ1-1; possible D gene TRBD1, 6 bases. CDR1 is MNHNY, CDR2 SVGAGI, per germline (reference sequence). The CDR3 loop spans 15 amino acids. V was pared by 0 bases and J by 0 bases, with 8 bases between. The CDR3 nucleotides read TGTGCCAGCAGTTACTCGGGACACCTGAACACTGAAGCTTTCTTT. Translated: CASSYSGHLNTEAFF.

The rearrangement links TRBV18 to TRBJ1-1, with D possibly TRBD1 on 5 matching bases. Trimming removed 3 bases at V and 1 base at J, with 15 bases between. The CDR3 runs to 16 residues. CDR1 and CDR2 (germline): KGHSH, LQKENI. The CDR3 sequence: CASSPDSGLGNTEAFF. DNA for the CDR3: TGTGCCAGCTCACCTGATTCAGGGTTGGGGAACACTGAAGCTTTCTTT.

The genes are TRBV5-6 and TRBJ2-2, with 13 bases fitting TRBD2. The CDR3 has 17 residues. Germline V gene data show CDR1 as SGHDT and CDR2 as YYEEEE. V gave up 4 bases and J gave up 6 bases; unmatched junction bases: 9. The CDR3 coding sequence is TGTGCCAGCAGCCTCGTCGGACTAGCGGGAGCGGCCGGGGAGCTGTTTTTT. Residues: CASSLVGLAGAAGELFF.

V usage is TRBV27 and J usage is TRBJ1-5; D not certain. Germline CDR1 and CDR2: MNHEY and SMNVEV (reference sequence). Trimming left V 6 bases short and J 0 bases short, with 9 bases between. This CDR3 has 14 amino acids. CDR3 residues: CASREGFSNQPQHF. The CDR3 bases are TGTGCCAGCAGGGAGGGATTTAGCAATCAGCCCCAGCATTTT.

The rearrangement uses TRBV28 and TRBJ1-2, with 9 positions matching TRBD1. V trimming: 4 bases; J trimming: 2 bases; junction bases outside the gene matches: 2. Germline CDR1 reads MDHEN; CDR2 reads SYDVKM. There are 14 residues in the CDR3. As DNA, the CDR3 is TGTGCCAGCAGTTCCGGGACAGGGAACTATGGCTACACCTTC. Translation gives CASSSGTGNYGYTF.

This clone was detected only a few times. The gene calls are TRBV5-5 and TRBJ2-5; D gene ambiguous. Germline CDR1 reads SGHKS; CDR2 reads YYEKEE (reference sequence). Trimming pared 4 bases from V and 1 base from J, leaving 5 bases between. CDR3 length: 12 residues. The CDR3 DNA reads as TGTGCCAGCAGCCAGCCCCAAGAGACCCAGTACTTC. It codes for CASSQPQETQYF.

V and J are TRBV5-6 and TRBJ2-5; a possible D gene is TRBD2 (6 bases). The V gene's germline CDR1 is SGHDT and CDR2 YYEEEE. This CDR3 region has 17 residues. Deletions cut 0 bases from V and 3 bases from J, with 18 bases between. DNA of the CDR3: TGTGCCAGCAGCTTGGCCGGTGGGGGACTCACGGAAGAGACCCAGTACTTC. Protein: CASSLAGGGLTEETQYF.

The chain couples TRBV10-3 to TRBJ1-1; 9 bases line up with TRBD1. CDR1 is ENHRY and CDR2 is SYGVKD in the germline V gene. V dropped 6 bases and J dropped 3; count of bases not matched to a gene: 14. There are 17 residues in the CDR3. For the CDR3, the DNA is TGTGCCATCAGCTCAGCACCGGGACAGGGCCCGGACACTGAAGCTTTCTTT. Translating gives CAISSAPGQGPDTEAFF.

This clone was picked up one time. The genes are TRBV7-8 and TRBJ2-1; TRBD2 aligns across 12 bases. The CDR3 extends over 18 amino acids. Germline assignment: CDR1 SGHVS and CDR2 FQNEAQ. With 5 bases clipped from V and 8 bases from J, the junction kept 16 bases outside the gene matches. CDR3 sequence reads: CASSPGLAGSSFRDEQFF. DNA of the CDR3: TGTGCCAGCAGCCCTGGACTAGCGGGATCGAGCTTTCGTGATGAGCAGTTCTTC.

CDR3 sequence: CASSLSRSSYNEQFF. The CDR3 DNA follows: TGTGCCAGCAGTTTGAGCAGAAGCTCCTACAATGAGCAGTTCTTC. The chain couples TRBV27 to TRBJ2-1; no reliable D call. Germline assignment: CDR1 MNHEY and CDR2 SMNVEV (reference sequence). V was pared by 3 bases and J by 0 bases, with 9 bases between. This CDR3 spans 15 amino acids.

The J gene is TRBJ2-3, the V gene TRBV27; 8 bases fit TRBD2. The length of the CDR3 is 18 residues. Per the germline V gene, CDR1 is MNHEY and CDR2 is SMNVEV (reference sequence). Trimming cost V 3 bases and J 1 base; bases outside gene matches: 12. The CDR3 loop reads CASSFLASGSRGTDTQYF. The CDR3 DNA follows: TGTGCCAGCAGTTTTCTGGCTAGCGGGTCCCGGGGCACAGATACGCAGTATTTT.

V gene TRBV27 combines with J gene TRBJ2-6; D remains ambiguous. Germline V gives CDR1 MNHEY, CDR2 SMNVEV (reference sequence). This CDR3 comprises 14 residues. Deletions cut 8 bases from V and 0 bases from J, with 8 bases between. CDR3 sequence reads: CASGRSSGANVLTF. The DNA of the CDR3 is TGTGCCAGCGGACGTAGCTCTGGGGCCAACGTCCTGACTTTC.

The CDR3 is CASSLAGSNYGYTF. The CDR3 DNA is TGTGCCAGCAGTTTAGCAGGATCTAACTATGGCTACACCTTC. The gene calls are TRBV28 and TRBJ1-2; D gene unclear. CDR3 size: 14 residues. V dropped 2 bases and J dropped 0 bases, with 7 bases sitting between them. Per the germline V gene, CDR1 is MDHEN and CDR2 is SYDVKM.

This clone has only one observation. This same CDR3 is encoded by further DNA sequences in the sample. The chain couples TRBV7-9 to TRBJ2-7; D unclear. CDR1 and CDR2 from the germline V gene are SEHNR and FQNEAQ (reference sequence). The CDR3 has 11 amino acids. The V end lost 5 bases, the J end lost 1 base, and 3 bases lay between the germline ends. This CDR3 is CASSPSYEQYF. CDR3 DNA sequence: TGTGCCAGCAGCCCTTCCTACGAGCAGTACTTC.

This clone came up a few times. The J gene is TRBJ2-7, the V gene TRBV18; 12 nucleotides agree with TRBD1. The CDR3 is 15 amino acids. Germline CDR1 KGHSH, CDR2 LQKENI. J was trimmed by 5 bases and V by 3 bases; bases with no gene match: 5. For the CDR3, the DNA is TGTGCCAGCTCACCTACCGGGACAGGGGGCGACGAGCAGTACTTC. Its translation is CASSPTGTGGDEQYF.

The genes are TRBV7-9 and TRBJ1-4; 7 nucleotides match TRBD1. The CDR3 has 14 residues. Germline values: CDR1 SEHNR, CDR2 FQNEAQ (reference sequence). The V and J ends lost 1 base and 6 bases, in that order; junction bases with no gene match: 2. The CDR3 DNA reads as TGTGCCAGCAGCTTAGAGGGGGCCTATGAAAAACTGTTTTTT. This gives the protein CASSLEGAYEKLFF.

V usage is TRBV7-3 and J usage is TRBJ1-2; D is unclear. V shed 5 bases and J shed 0 bases, with 10 bases lying between them. Germline CDR1 is SGHTA and CDR2 is FQGTGA. This CDR3 is 14 amino acids long. CDR3 in DNA: TGTGCCAGCAGCCGCGACACAACTAACTATGGCTACACCTTC. Its protein product is CASSRDTTNYGYTF.

CDR3 coding DNA: TGTGCCAGTAGGGGAAGCATGCCTTTCTTT. Translation gives CASRGSMPFF. J is TRBJ1-1 and V is TRBV19; no clear D. With 6 bases removed from V and 12 bases from J, the gap between germline ends came to 11 bases. This CDR3 has 10 residues. Per germline, CDR1 LNHDA and CDR2 SQIVND (reference sequence).